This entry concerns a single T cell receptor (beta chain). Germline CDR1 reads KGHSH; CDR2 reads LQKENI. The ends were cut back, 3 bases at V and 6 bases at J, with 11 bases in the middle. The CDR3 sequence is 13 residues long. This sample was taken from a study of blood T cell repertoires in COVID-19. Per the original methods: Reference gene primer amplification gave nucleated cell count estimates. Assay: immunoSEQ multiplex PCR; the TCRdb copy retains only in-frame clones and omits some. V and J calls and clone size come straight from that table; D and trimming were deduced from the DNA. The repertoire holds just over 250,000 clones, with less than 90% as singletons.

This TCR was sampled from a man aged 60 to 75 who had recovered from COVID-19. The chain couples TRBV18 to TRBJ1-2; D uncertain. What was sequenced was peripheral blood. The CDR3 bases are TGTGCCAGCTCACCGGGCCCCTCAAATGGCTACACCTTC. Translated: CASSPGPSNGYTF.